This T cell receptor beta chain was sequenced during a study of T cell repertoires in ileal Crohn's disease (dated by TCRdb to about 2019). A note on the overall study: The median duration of disease was 7.5 to 9.5 years, and at the time of surgery around 40% of patients were active smokers. All patients had surgery for a complication: stricturing disease in 61% and penetrating disease in about 40%. Postoperative therapy was given to about half of the patients, with thiopurines administered to roughly twelve patients and anti-TNF agents administered to some 17 patients. M6 samples were neoterminal ileum biopsies taken at postoperative colonoscopy. TCR repertoire analysis was performed in just over 55 Crohn's disease patients drawn from a prospective multicentre cohort. The study was conducted in parallel with a multicentre cohort built to find predictors of early endoscopic recurrence after ileocolonic resection. Endoscopic postoperative recurrence was defined by a Rutgeerts score above i0. A total of 171 mucosal samples from roughly 60 patients were sequenced, collected from several sites on the surgical specimen as well as at postoperative endoscopy. Findings and caveats that apply to the study as a whole: Compared with CD4 T cells, sorted CD8 T cells contained more high-frequency clones, which suggests that the mucosal expansions were mostly CD8. Within the first year after surgery, the timing of postoperative endoscopy varied, and the median delay was almost 7 months. Higher high-frequency clone percentages at surgery were associated with endoscopic recurrence; all patients with clonality above 26.8% (18/57) had recurrence. Mucosal CD4 and CD8 T cells were sorted and sequenced only in a subgroup of patients, the size of which was not stated. Compared with non-smokers, patients who were active smokers at surgery showed a significantly higher proportion of clonal expansions (about 25% vs 18%, p=0.02).

For commercial TCRB immunosequencing, approximately 460 nanograms of biopsy DNA were submitted for each sample. CDR3 regions were amplified from genomic DNA by Adaptive Biotechnology using a two-step, amplification bias-controlled multiplex PCR. In the first PCR, primers covered every V and J gene segment, and in the second PCR, barcodes and Illumina adapters were added. CDR3 libraries were sequenced using an Illumina instrument. In the original analysis: Analysis combined the vendor-provided pipelines with custom analysis of raw data in R/Bioconductor under R version 3.3.0. Clonality, which ranges from 0 to 1, was calculated as the inverse of the normalised Shannon entropy across all productive clones. High-frequency clones were defined as the share of the repertoire occupied by the top 100 clones, with only clones passing a 95% confidence test being retained. Overlap between samples was measured with the Morisita-Horn index, while repertoire diversity was measured with the Simpson index. TCRdb's version of the immuneACCESS table is confined to in-frame rearrangements and falls short of the full clone set. An unresolved V gene accounts for under half of the shortfall where checked; the remainder is of unknown origin. V, J and clone size are those of that table, while D and trimming were read from the DNA. The table for this sample lists approximately 13,000 clones; roughly 78% of them were counted only once. The ten biggest clones cover 4.5% of the sample.

Turning to this clone: No cognate antigen has been identified for it. Per-nucleotide qualities are absent, and no much larger clonotype sits a single base away.

What the time point label conveys for this sample: neoterminal ileum biopsy at postoperative endoscopy, about 6 months after surgery. Adults with ileal or ileocolonic Crohn's disease and an indication for ileocolonic resection were eligible for inclusion. Before DNA extraction, whole ileal mucosal biopsies were kept frozen at -80 degrees C. Genomic DNA was extracted from frozen whole biopsies with a TRizol-based method and quantified on a NanoDrop 2000 spectrophotometer. In the germline V gene, CDR1 corresponds to MNHNS and CDR2 to SASEGT. The V end gives up 5 bases and the J end 4 bases, leaving 9 bases in the junction not matched to a gene. Counted from cysteine to phenylalanine, this CDR3 has 15 amino acids. The only DNA kept is the CDR3, 45 bases in frame from the first base.

This chain is built from TRBV6-1 and TRBJ2-7, with TRBD2 identical over 9 junction bases. The TCR was taken from an adult with Crohn's disease. The sample consisted of ileal tissue. Here is the DNA: TGTGCCAGCAGTAAGAGGGAGACTAGCGGTTACGAGCAGTACTTC. This codes for CASSKRETSGYEQYF.